The present entry profiles one T cell receptor (beta chain) with its context. Its antigen is as yet unknown. This sample is drawn from a study of vaccination effects on CD4 cells after COVID-19. Upon completion of around ten days in culture, CD4+ T cells were isolated. Profiled with immunoSEQ multiplex PCR; TCRdb holds only in-frame clones, not every one. The data contain tens of thousands of clones, 60% to 80% of them seen just once; the ten biggest clones take up about 2%. V was trimmed by 2 bases and J by 4 bases, leaving 15 bases between them. The CDR3 has 16 amino acids. CDR1 and CDR2 (germline): SGHAT, FQDESV (reference sequence).

This chain links TRBV11-1 with TRBJ2-1; D may be TRBD2 (6 bases). This TCR was recovered from a human donor who received a COVID-19 vaccine. The sample in question was CD4+ T cells from PBMCs cultured without peptide, obtained before COVID-19 vaccination. The CDR3 here is CASSLSVGGPYNEQFF. The CDR3 DNA reads as TGTGCCAGCAGCTTAAGTGTCGGGGGACCTTACAATGAGCAGTTCTTC.